The rows below give T cell receptor beta chains drawn from one sample of a study of sequential checkpoint blockade in melanoma. Method: immunoSEQ multiplex PCR; TCRdb's copy keeps in-frame clones and lacks some. The table has around 9,600 clones, 50% to 65% seen once; the top ten hold about two fifths. The sequences come from CD8+ T cells sorted from blood (inferred from file names), collected from a patient given nivolumab and ipilimumab in sequence. Every receptor here comes from a human donor with melanoma. Each CDR3 is given with its conserved first and last residue. The D gene is left open where the match is weak. Some rows have no size entry. The others give once, few or many, or a class for an expanded clone.

J,length,size,V,D,CDR3,DNA
TRBJ2-1,15,once,TRBV2,TRBD2,CASSEDSGRVREQFF,TGTGCCAGCAGTGAGGATAGCGGGAGGGTTCGTGAGCAGTTCTTC
TRBJ2-5,16,.,TRBV6-5,.,CASSYDRWGAEETQYF,TGTGCCAGCAGTTACGATCGGTGGGGCGCCGAAGAGACCCAGTACTTC
TRBJ1-2,15,few,TRBV27,TRBD1,CASSLSGQGDYGYTF,TGTGCCAGCAGTTTATCGGGACAGGGGGACTATGGCTACACCTTC
TRBJ2-5,16,.,TRBV27,TRBD1,CASRASGQGAWETQYF,TGTGCCAGCAGAGCCTCCGGACAGGGGGCCTGGGAGACCCAGTACTTC
TRBJ2-1,16,.,TRBV14,TRBD2,CASSQEGLAGYNEQFF,TGTGCCAGCAGCCAAGAAGGGCTAGCGGGGTACAATGAGCAGTTCTTC
TRBJ2-1,15,.,TRBV19,TRBD2,CASKISGSSYNEQFF,TGTGCCAGTAAAATAAGCGGGAGCTCCTACAATGAGCAGTTCTTC
TRBJ2-1,16,few,TRBV4-2,.,CASSYSGGSSYNEQFF,TGTGCCAGCAGTTACTCCGGGGGTTCATCCTACAATGAGCAGTTCTTC
TRBJ1-3,14,.,TRBV2,TRBD1,CASSLTGRRNTIYF,TGTGCCAGCAGTCTGACAGGGCGAAGAAACACCATATATTTT
TRBJ2-2,15,once,TRBV9,TRBD2,CASSVGVAGTGELFF,TGTGCCAGCAGCGTAGGTGTAGCGGGCACCGGGGAGCTGTTTTTT
TRBJ1-5,14,.,TRBV5-6,TRBD1,CASSGPGTGEPQHF,TGTGCCAGCAGCGGCCCCGGGACAGGGGAGCCCCAGCATTTT
TRBJ2-7,13,few,TRBV27,.,CASSFGGEKEQYF,TGTGCCAGCAGTTTCGGGGGAGAGAAAGAGCAGTACTTC
TRBJ2-7,14,.,TRBV28,TRBD1,CASSWTGYSHEQYF,TGTGCCAGCAGTTGGACAGGGTACAGCCACGAGCAGTACTTC
TRBJ2-1,17,.,TRBV10-3,TRBD2,CAISVRAGGPEGNEQFF,TGTGCCATCAGTGTCCGAGCGGGAGGGCCAGAGGGGAATGAGCAGTTCTTC
TRBJ2-5,16,.,TRBV28,TRBD2,CASSLRLAGGRETQYF,TGTGCCAGCAGTTTAAGGCTAGCGGGGGGGCGAGAGACCCAGTACTTC
TRBJ2-2,18,.,TRBV9,TRBD2,CASSSPGLAGGPHGELFF,TGTGCCAGCAGCTCACCGGGACTAGCGGGGGGGCCCCACGGGGAGCTGTTTTTT
TRBJ2-7,11,.,TRBV7-2,.,CASSQGLEQYF,TGTGCCAGCAGCCAAGGACTAGAGCAGTACTTC
TRBJ1-6,15,.,TRBV9,.,CASSEDSAYNSPLHF,TGTGCCAGCAGCGAGGACAGTGCCTATAATTCACCCCTCCACTTT
TRBJ2-7,15,.,TRBV7-6,.,CASSLGATSSYEQYF,TGTGCCAGCAGCTTAGGGGCTACAAGCTCCTACGAGCAGTACTTC
TRBJ1-5,15,few,TRBV6-6,.,CASSYGGHSNQPQHF,TGTGCCAGCAGTTACGGCGGGCATAGCAATCAGCCCCAGCATTTT
TRBJ1-6,16,medium-sized,TRBV7-6,.,CASSPLPGQSNSPLHF,TGTGCCAGCAGCCCCCTTCCCGGACAGTCAAATTCACCCCTCCACTTT
TRBJ2-6,16,few,TRBV6-4,.,CASSDDTSSGANVLTF,TGTGCCAGCAGTGACGATACCAGTTCTGGGGCCAACGTCCTGACTTTC
TRBJ1-1,11,few,TRBV11-2,.,CASSTASQAFF,TGTGCCAGCAGCACCGCCTCGCAGGCTTTCTTT
TRBJ2-1,14,.,TRBV9,TRBD2,CASTLRGLGNEQFF,TGTGCCAGCACTCTCCGGGGACTAGGGAATGAGCAGTTCTTC
TRBJ1-1,13,.,TRBV27,.,CASRVQANTEAFF,TGTGCCAGCAGGGTACAGGCGAACACTGAAGCTTTCTTT
TRBJ2-7,11,.,TRBV28,.,CASSFGRVEYF,TGTGCCAGCAGTTTCGGCAGGGTGGAGTACTTC
TRBJ1-4,13,.,TRBV6-6,.,CASSYSSGGKLFF,TGTGCCAGCAGTTACTCGAGTGGGGGGAAACTGTTTTTT
TRBJ1-1,19,.,TRBV28,.,CASSLLISAAGEGNTEAFF,TGTGCCAGCAGTTTATTAATCTCCGCGGCAGGGGAGGGGAACACTGAAGCTTTCTTT
TRBJ2-1,17,.,TRBV18,TRBD1,CASSPNSPTDRDNEQFF,TGTGCCAGCTCACCTAATTCACCCACAGACAGGGACAATGAGCAGTTCTTC
TRBJ2-1,15,few,TRBV9,TRBD2,CASSLSGTRGYEQFF,TGTGCCAGCAGCTTGTCCGGGACTAGAGGGTATGAGCAGTTCTTC
TRBJ1-4,17,once,TRBV11-2,TRBD1,CASSLIPRGRGGEKLFF,TGTGCCAGCAGCTTGATTCCCAGGGGGCGCGGGGGTGAAAAACTGTTTTTT
TRBJ2-1,15,.,TRBV9,.,CASSEASSAYNEQFF,TGTGCCAGCAGCGAAGCCTCGAGTGCCTACAATGAGCAGTTCTTC
TRBJ1-1,14,.,TRBV4-3,.,CASSQGAYSTEAFF,TGCGCCAGCAGCCAAGGGGCATATTCCACTGAAGCTTTCTTT
TRBJ2-7,14,.,TRBV7-8,TRBD1,CASTITGGPYEQYF,TGTGCCAGCACCATTACAGGGGGTCCCTACGAGCAGTACTTC
TRBJ2-7,13,.,TRBV13,TRBD1,CASSSRGLYEQYF,TGTGCCAGCAGCTCCAGGGGGCTCTACGAGCAGTACTTC
TRBJ2-1,15,.,TRBV6-4,TRBD2,CASSDAAGGFSEQFF,TGTGCCAGCAGTGACGCGGCGGGAGGATTTAGTGAGCAGTTCTTC
TRBJ2-7,13,.,TRBV7-7,TRBD1,CASSRQGNYEQYF,TGTGCCAGCAGTAGACAGGGGAACTACGAGCAGTACTTC
TRBJ2-7,15,few,TRBV6-4,TRBD2,CASYGLAGYLYEQYF,TGTGCCAGCTATGGACTAGCGGGATACTTGTACGAGCAGTACTTC
TRBJ2-6,16,.,TRBV19,.,CASSIVLVSGANVLTF,TGTGCCAGTAGTATAGTTTTAGTCTCTGGGGCCAACGTCCTGACTTTC
TRBJ2-7,14,.,TRBV27,TRBD2,CASKVAGGLYEQYF,TGTGCCAGCAAAGTAGCGGGAGGCCTCTACGAGCAGTACTTC
TRBJ2-7,15,few,TRBV7-2,.,CASSLEGHSSYEQYF,TGTGCCAGCAGCTTGGAAGGACACAGCTCCTACGAGCAGTACTTC
TRBJ2-1,14,.,TRBV19,.,CASTDFRANNEQFF,TGTGCCAGTACCGACTTCAGGGCCAACAATGAGCAGTTCTTC
TRBJ2-7,13,.,TRBV28,.,CATRSTSSYEQYF,TGTGCCACCAGGAGTACTAGCTCCTACGAGCAGTACTTC
TRBJ2-7,16,.,TRBV7-9,TRBD1,CASSEQAGQGKYEQYF,TGTGCCAGCAGCGAACAAGCCGGACAGGGGAAGTACGAGCAGTACTTC
TRBJ2-7,14,.,TRBV29-1,TRBD1,CSVETRDRGYEQYF,TGCAGCGTTGAGACCCGGGACAGGGGCTACGAGCAGTACTTC
TRBJ2-5,18,.,TRBV4-2,TRBD2,CASSQESRSGRTGETQYF,TGTGCCAGCAGCCAAGAGAGCAGGAGCGGGAGAACGGGGGAGACCCAGTACTTC